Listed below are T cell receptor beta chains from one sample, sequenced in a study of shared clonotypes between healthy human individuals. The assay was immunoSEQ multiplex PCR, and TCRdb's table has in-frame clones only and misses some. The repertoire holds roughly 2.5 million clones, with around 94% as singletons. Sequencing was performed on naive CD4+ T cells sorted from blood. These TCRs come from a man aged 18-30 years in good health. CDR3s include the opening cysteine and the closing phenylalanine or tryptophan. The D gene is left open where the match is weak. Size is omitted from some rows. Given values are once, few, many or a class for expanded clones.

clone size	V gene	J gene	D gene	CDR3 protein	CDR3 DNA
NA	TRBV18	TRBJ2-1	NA	CASSSEEGQFF	TGTGCCAGCTCATCAGAGGAGGGGCAGTTCTTC
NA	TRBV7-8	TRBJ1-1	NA	CASSLAGRGDNTEAFF	TGTGCCAGCAGCTTAGCGGGGCGGGGAGATAACACTGAAGCTTTCTTT
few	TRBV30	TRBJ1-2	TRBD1	CAWSVRPQGNYGYTF	TGTGCCTGGAGTGTAAGACCACAGGGGAACTATGGCTACACCTTC
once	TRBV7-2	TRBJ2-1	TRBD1	CASSLGDRENNEQFF	TGTGCCAGCAGCTTGGGGGACAGGGAGAACAATGAGCAGTTCTTC
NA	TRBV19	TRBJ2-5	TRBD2	CASSVAGDGYKTQYF	TGTGCCAGTAGTGTCGCGGGGGACGGGTATAAGACCCAGTACTTC
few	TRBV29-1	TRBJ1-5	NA	CSVSLGSNQPQHF	TGCAGCGTCTCCCTCGGGAGCAATCAGCCCCAGCATTTT
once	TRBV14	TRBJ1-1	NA	CASSQSRGTEAFF	TGTGCCAGCAGCCAATCCAGGGGCACTGAAGCTTTCTTT
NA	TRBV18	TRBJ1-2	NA	CASSPPYAGAANYGYTF	TGTGCCAGCTCACCACCGTATGCAGGGGCGGCTAACTATGGCTACACCTTC
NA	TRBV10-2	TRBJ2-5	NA	CASTHYMGETQYF	TGCGCCAGCACCCATTATATGGGGGAGACCCAGTACTTC
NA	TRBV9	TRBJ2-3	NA	CASSVQRGTDTQYF	TGTGCCAGCAGCGTACAGCGGGGCACAGATACGCAGTATTTT
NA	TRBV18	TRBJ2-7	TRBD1	CASSRGGQGNYEQYF	TGTGCCAGCTCCAGGGGGGGACAGGGAAACTACGAGCAGTACTTC
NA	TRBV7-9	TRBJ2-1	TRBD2	CASSRLAGEQFF	TGTGCCAGCAGCCGACTAGCGGGAGAGCAGTTCTTC
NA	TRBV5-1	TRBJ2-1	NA	CASSMGPPPNEQFF	TGCGCCAGCAGCATGGGACCCCCACCTAATGAGCAGTTCTTC
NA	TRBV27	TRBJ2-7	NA	CASSLRTHYEQYF	TGTGCCAGCAGTTTACGGACCCACTACGAGCAGTACTTC
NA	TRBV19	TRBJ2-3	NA	CASSTVGISTDTQYF	TGTGCCAGTAGTACTGTTGGGATTAGCACAGATACGCAGTATTTT
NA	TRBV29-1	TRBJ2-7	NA	CSVAQGYEQYF	TGCAGCGTTGCTCAGGGATACGAGCAGTACTTC
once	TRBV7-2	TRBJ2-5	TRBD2	CASSLRTRGPQETQYF	TGTGCCAGCAGCTTAAGGACTAGAGGCCCCCAAGAGACCCAGTACTTC
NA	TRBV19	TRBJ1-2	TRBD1	CASSLQGTTPPQGGYTF	TGTGCCAGTAGTCTACAGGGGACGACACCTCCCCAAGGAGGCTACACCTTC
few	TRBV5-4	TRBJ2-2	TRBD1	CASSLDNRGKDGELFF	TGTGCCAGCAGCTTGGATAACAGGGGGAAGGACGGGGAGCTGTTTTTT
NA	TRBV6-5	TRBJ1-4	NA	CASSYVEGSHEKLFF	TGTGCCAGCAGTTACGTGGAAGGTAGCCATGAAAAACTGTTTTTT
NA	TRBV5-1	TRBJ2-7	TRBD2	CASSPNPLAGGVYEQYF	TGCGCCAGCAGTCCAAACCCTCTAGCGGGAGGGGTCTACGAGCAGTACTTC
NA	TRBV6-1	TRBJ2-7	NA	CASSPTPGLSYEQYF	TGTGCCAGCAGCCCCACCCCTGGGCTTTCCTACGAGCAGTACTTC
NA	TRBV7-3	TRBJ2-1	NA	CASSSGVNNEQFF	TGTGCCAGCAGCTCGGGGGTCAACAATGAGCAGTTCTTC
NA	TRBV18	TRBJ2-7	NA	CASSPGPAYEQYF	TGTGCCAGCTCACCTGGGCCCGCCTACGAGCAGTACTTC
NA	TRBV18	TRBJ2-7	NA	CASSPRDGRRIYEQYF	TGTGCCAGCTCACCAAGGGACGGCAGGCGAATCTACGAGCAGTACTTC
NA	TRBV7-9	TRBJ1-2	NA	CASSLGAGTAGYGYTF	TGTGCCAGCAGCTTAGGAGCCGGGACGGCGGGCTATGGCTACACCTTC
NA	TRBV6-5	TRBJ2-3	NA	CASSFQGRARTDTQYF	TGTGCCAGCAGTTTCCAGGGGAGGGCTCGCACAGATACGCAGTATTTT
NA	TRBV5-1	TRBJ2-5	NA	CASSLMTDRETQYF	TGCGCCAGCAGCTTAATGACAGATAGGGAGACCCAGTACTTC
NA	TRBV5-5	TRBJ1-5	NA	CASSTGGNQPQHF	TGTGCCAGCAGCACAGGAGGTAATCAGCCCCAGCATTTT
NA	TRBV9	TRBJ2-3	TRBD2	CASSVEGRVGTQYF	TGTGCCAGCAGCGTAGAAGGGAGGGTAGGGACGCAGTATTTT
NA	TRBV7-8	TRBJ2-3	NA	CASSLVMGVVSDTQYF	TGTGCCAGCAGCTTAGTTATGGGGGTGGTCTCAGATACGCAGTATTTT
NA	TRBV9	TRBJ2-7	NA	CASSVTAGSAYEQYF	TGTGCCAGCAGCGTGACGGCCGGGTCGGCCTACGAGCAGTACTTC
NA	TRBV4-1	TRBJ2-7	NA	CASSQVINRIHEQYF	TGCGCCAGCAGCCAAGTTATTAACAGGATACACGAGCAGTACTTC
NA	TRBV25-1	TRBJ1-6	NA	CASSSGAFNSPLHF	TGTGCCAGCAGCTCCGGAGCTTTCAATTCACCCCTCCACTTT
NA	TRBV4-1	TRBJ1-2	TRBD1	CASSIGTGGVYGYTF	TGCGCCAGCAGTATAGGGACAGGGGGCGTCTATGGCTACACCTTC
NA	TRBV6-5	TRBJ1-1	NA	CASSLRQSTEAFF	TGTGCCAGCAGTTTGAGACAGTCCACTGAAGCTTTCTTT
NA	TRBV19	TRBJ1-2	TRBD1	CASSMSGTGDYGYTF	TGTGCCAGTAGTATGTCCGGGACAGGGGATTATGGCTACACCTTC
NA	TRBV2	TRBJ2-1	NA	CASSITEYNEQFF	TGTGCCAGCAGTATTACGGAATACAATGAGCAGTTCTTC
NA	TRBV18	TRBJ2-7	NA	CASSPPGLSYEQYF	TGTGCCAGCTCACCACCGGGTCTGTCCTACGAGCAGTACTTC
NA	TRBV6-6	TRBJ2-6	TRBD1	CASSRGQGAGANVLTF	TGTGCCAGCAGTAGGGGACAGGGAGCTGGGGCCAACGTCCTGACTTTC
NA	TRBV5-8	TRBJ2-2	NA	CASSPAYLELFF	TGTGCCAGCAGCCCCGCCTATTTGGAGCTGTTTTTT
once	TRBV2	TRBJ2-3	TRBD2	CASRDSGGLAEQYF	TGTGCCAGCAGAGATAGCGGGGGGCTCGCGGAGCAGTATTTT
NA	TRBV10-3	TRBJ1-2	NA	CAISQGSPEVYGYTF	TGTGCCATCAGTCAGGGTAGCCCGGAGGTCTATGGCTACACCTTC
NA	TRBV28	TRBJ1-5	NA	CASSSGGTSNQPQHF	TGTGCCAGCAGTTCCGGCGGGACCTCAAATCAGCCCCAGCATTTT
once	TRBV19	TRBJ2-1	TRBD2	CASSNLAGGLAEQFF	TGTGCCAGTAGTAACCTAGCGGGGGGGCTGGCTGAGCAGTTCTTC
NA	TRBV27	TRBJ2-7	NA	CASSANPGTPTYEQYF	TGTGCCAGCAGTGCCAACCCCGGGACACCAACCTACGAGCAGTACTTC
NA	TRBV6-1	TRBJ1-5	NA	CASSGSGGGQPQHF	TGTGCCAGCAGTGGATCGGGGGGAGGTCAGCCCCAGCATTTT
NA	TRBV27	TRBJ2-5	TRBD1	CASSPLQGRETQYF	TGTGCCAGCAGTCCTCTACAGGGGAGAGAGACCCAGTACTTC